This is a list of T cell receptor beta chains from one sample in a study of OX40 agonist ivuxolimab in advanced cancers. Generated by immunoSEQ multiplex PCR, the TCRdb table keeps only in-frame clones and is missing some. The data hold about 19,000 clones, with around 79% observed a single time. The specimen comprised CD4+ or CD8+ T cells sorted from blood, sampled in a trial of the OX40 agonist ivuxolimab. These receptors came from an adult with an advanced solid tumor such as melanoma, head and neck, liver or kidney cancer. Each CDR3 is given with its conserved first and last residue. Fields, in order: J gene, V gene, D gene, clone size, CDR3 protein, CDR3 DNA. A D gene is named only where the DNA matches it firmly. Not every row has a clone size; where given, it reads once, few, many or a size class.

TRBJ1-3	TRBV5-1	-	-	CASSLASDSGNTIYF	TGCGCCAGCAGCTTGGCCTCGGACTCTGGAAACACCATATATTTT
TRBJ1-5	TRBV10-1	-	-	CAGGGPSNQPQHF	TGCGCCGGGGGGGGGCCTAGCAATCAGCCCCAGCATTTT
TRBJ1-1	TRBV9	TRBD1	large	CASREGTGVTEAFF	TGTGCCAGCAGGGAGGGGACAGGGGTTACTGAAGCTTTCTTT
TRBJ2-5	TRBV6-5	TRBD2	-	CAIRGGLETQYF	TGTGCCATCCGGGGGGGTTTGGAGACCCAGTACTTC
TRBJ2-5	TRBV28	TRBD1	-	CASSLVLPGQGLEETQYF	TGTGCCAGCAGTTTAGTCCTACCGGGACAGGGATTGGAAGAGACCCAGTACTTC
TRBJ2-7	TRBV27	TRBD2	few	CASSLFGLAPYEQYF	TGTGCCAGCAGTTTATTCGGACTAGCGCCCTACGAGCAGTACTTC
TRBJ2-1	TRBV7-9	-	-	CASSLVSHNEQFF	TGTGCCAGCAGCTTAGTTTCCCACAATGAGCAGTTCTTC
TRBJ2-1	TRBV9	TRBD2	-	CASSASGGAWDEQFF	TGTGCCAGCAGCGCCAGCGGGGGGGCCTGGGATGAGCAGTTCTTC
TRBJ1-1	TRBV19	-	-	CASSIDSPTEAFF	TGTGCCAGTAGTATAGACAGCCCGACTGAAGCTTTCTTT
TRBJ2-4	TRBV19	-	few	CASSIVGGGPNIQYF	TGTGCCAGTAGTATAGTGGGGGGAGGTCCAAACATTCAGTACTTC
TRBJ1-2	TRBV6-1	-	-	CASSEALRGRGGGYTF	TGTGCCAGCAGTGAAGCGCTTAGGGGGAGGGGCGGTGGCTACACCTTC
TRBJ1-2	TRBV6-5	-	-	CASSYEKGGSYGYTF	TGTGCCAGCAGTTACGAGAAGGGGGGGAGCTATGGCTACACCTTC
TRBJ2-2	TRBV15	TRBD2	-	CATSLRGGTMNTGELFF	TGTGCCACCAGCCTCCGGGGGGGGACAATGAACACCGGGGAGCTGTTTTTT
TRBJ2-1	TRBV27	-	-	CASSLMSLAISYNEQFF	TGTGCCAGCAGTTTAATGAGTCTGGCTATCTCCTACAATGAGCAGTTCTTC
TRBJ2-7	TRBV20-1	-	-	CSARTGVEQYF	TGCAGTGCTAGAACGGGGGTCGAGCAGTACTTC
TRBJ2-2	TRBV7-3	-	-	CASSPGTTRSGELFF	TGTGCCAGCAGCCCCGGGACCACCCGATCCGGGGAGCTGTTTTTT
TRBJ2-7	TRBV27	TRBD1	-	CASSSLSQGSYEQYF	TGTGCCAGCAGTTCCCTCTCACAGGGGTCCTACGAGCAGTACTTC
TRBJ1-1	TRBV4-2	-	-	CASSLQGVGTEAFF	TGTGCCAGCAGCCTACAGGGTGTTGGCACTGAAGCTTTCTTT
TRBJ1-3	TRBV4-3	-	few	CASSPTSVGNTIYF	TGCGCCAGCAGCCCTACTTCGGTTGGAAACACCATATATTTT
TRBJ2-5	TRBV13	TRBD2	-	CASSYSSGGLAGETQYF	TGTGCCAGCAGCTACTCCTCCGGGGGACTAGCGGGAGAGACCCAGTACTTC
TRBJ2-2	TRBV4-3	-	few	CASSQEDGELFF	TGCGCCAGCAGCCAAGAAGACGGGGAGCTGTTTTTT
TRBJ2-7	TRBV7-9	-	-	CASSLDHEQYF	TGTGCCAGCAGCCTAGACCATGAGCAGTACTTC
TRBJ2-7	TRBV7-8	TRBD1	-	CASSLAQGVSSYEQYF	TGTGCCAGCAGCTTAGCGCAGGGGGTGAGCTCCTACGAGCAGTACTTC
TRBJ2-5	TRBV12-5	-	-	CASGLGPLQETQYF	TGTGCTAGTGGTTTAGGGCCTTTACAAGAGACCCAGTACTTC
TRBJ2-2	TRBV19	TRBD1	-	CASSIWGQGASGELFF	TGTGCCAGTAGTATCTGGGGACAGGGGGCCTCCGGGGAGCTGTTTTTT
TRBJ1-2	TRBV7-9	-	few	CASSSGAGRSYTF	TGTGCCAGCAGCTCCGGGGCAGGACGGAGCTACACCTTC
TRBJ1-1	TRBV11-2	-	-	CASAPTTWNTFF	TGTGCCAGCGCCCCCACGACGTGGAATACTTTCTTT
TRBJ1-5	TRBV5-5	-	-	CASSIRDGNQPQHF	TGTGCCAGCAGCATCCGGGACGGCAATCAGCCCCAGCATTTT
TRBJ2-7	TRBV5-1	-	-	CASSFLSRADEQYF	TGCGCCAGCAGCTTCCTCAGCAGAGCAGACGAGCAGTACTTC
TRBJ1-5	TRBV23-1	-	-	CASSQSRPPTGRHQPQHF	TGCGCCAGCAGTCAATCCCGACCCCCGACAGGTCGCCATCAGCCCCAGCATTTT
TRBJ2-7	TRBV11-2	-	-	CASSLVGQNYEQYF	TGTGCCAGCAGCTTAGTAGGGCAGAACTACGAGCAGTACTTC
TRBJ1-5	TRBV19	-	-	CASSIMGGSNQPQHF	TGTGCCAGTAGTATAATGGGGGGTAGCAATCAGCCCCAGCATTTT
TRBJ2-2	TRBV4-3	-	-	CASSQGEATGELFF	TGCGCCAGCAGCCAAGGCGAGGCTACCGGGGAGCTGTTTTTT
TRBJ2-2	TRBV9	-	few	CASSAETGELFF	TGTGCCAGCAGCGCCGAAACCGGGGAGCTGTTTTTT
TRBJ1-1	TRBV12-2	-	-	CASRLAPRDRGTEAFF	TGTGCAAGTCGCTTAGCGCCCCGGGACAGGGGGACTGAAGCTTTCTTT
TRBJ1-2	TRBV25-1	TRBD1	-	CASSDWDRDVNGYTF	TGTGCCAGCAGTGACTGGGACAGGGATGTAAATGGCTACACCTTC
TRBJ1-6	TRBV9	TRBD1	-	CASSVEGQANSPLHF	TGTGCCAGCAGCGTAGAGGGACAGGCTAATTCACCCCTCCACTTT
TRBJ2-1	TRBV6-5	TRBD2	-	CASSYSSGETYNEQFF	TGTGCCAGCAGTTACTCTAGCGGGGAAACCTACAATGAGCAGTTCTTC
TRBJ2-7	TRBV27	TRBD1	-	CASSLGQGLTYEQYF	TGTGCCAGCAGTCTCGGACAGGGCCTTACCTACGAGCAGTACTTC
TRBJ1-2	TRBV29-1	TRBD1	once	CSVEGQGANYGYTF	TGCAGCGTTGAGGGACAGGGGGCTAACTATGGCTACACCTTC
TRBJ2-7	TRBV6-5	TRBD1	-	CASSPGTGDEQYF	TGTGCCAGCAGTCCAGGGACAGGGGACGAGCAGTACTTC
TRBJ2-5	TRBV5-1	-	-	CASSGFMEGEQYF	TGCGCCAGCAGCGGATTCATGGAAGGGGAGCAGTACTTC
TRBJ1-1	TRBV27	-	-	CASSPGPNTEAFF	TGTGCCAGCAGTCCCGGGCCGAACACTGAAGCTTTCTTT
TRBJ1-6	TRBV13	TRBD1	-	CASSSPTQTGEWSPLHF	TGTGCCAGCAGCTCCCCGACTCAAACAGGGGAATGGTCACCCCTCCACTTT
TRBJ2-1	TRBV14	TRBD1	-	CASRSGTDYNEQFF	TGTGCCAGCAGGTCCGGGACAGACTACAATGAGCAGTTCTTC
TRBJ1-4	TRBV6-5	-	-	CASSYSGGAMKELFF	TGTGCCAGCAGTTACTCTGGAGGGGCGATGAAGGAACTGTTTTTT
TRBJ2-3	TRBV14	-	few	CASSPDTFGDTQYF	TGTGCCAGCAGCCCCGACACGTTCGGCGATACGCAGTATTTT
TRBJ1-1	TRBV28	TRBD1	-	CASRGQGAYTEAFF	TGTGCCAGCAGAGGACAGGGTGCGTACACTGAAGCTTTCTTT
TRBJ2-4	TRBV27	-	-	CASGVTDIQYF	TGTGCCAGCGGGGTGACGGACATTCAGTACTTC
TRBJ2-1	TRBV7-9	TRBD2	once	CASSPSGGLAGWDEQFF	TGTGCCAGCAGCCCTTCCGGCGGACTAGCGGGGTGGGATGAGCAGTTCTTC
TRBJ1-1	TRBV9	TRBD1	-	CASSVAGTVTTEAFF	TGTGCCAGCAGCGTAGCCGGGACAGTGACCACTGAAGCTTTCTTT
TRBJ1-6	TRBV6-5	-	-	CASRTRGYNSPLHF	TGTGCCAGCAGAACCAGGGGCTATAATTCACCCCTCCACTTT
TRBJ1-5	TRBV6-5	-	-	CASSLAGDNQPQHF	TGTGCCAGCAGTTTAGCGGGGGACAATCAGCCCCAGCATTTT
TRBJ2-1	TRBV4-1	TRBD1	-	CASSRTTGIDEQFF	TGCGCCAGCAGCCGAACGACAGGGATCGATGAGCAGTTCTTC